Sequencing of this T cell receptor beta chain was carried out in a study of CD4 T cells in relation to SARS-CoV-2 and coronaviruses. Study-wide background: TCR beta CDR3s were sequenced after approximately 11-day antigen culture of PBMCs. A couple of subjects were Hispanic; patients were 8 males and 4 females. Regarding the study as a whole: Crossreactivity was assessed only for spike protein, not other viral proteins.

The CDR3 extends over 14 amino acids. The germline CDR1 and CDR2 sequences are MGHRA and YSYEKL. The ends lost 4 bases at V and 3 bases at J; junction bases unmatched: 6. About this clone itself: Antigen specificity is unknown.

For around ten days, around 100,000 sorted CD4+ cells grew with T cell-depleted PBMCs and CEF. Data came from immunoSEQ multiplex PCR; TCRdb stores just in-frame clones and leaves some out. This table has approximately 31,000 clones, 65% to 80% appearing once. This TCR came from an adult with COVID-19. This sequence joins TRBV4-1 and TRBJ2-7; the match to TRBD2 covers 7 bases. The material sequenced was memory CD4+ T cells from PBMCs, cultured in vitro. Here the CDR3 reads CASSLQTSNYEQYF. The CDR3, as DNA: TGCGCCAGCAGCCTCCAGACTAGCAACTACGAGCAGTACTTC.